This passage covers 4 T cell receptor beta chains from one sample sequenced in a study of blood T cell repertoires in COVID-19 (dated by TCRdb to about 2020). Receptor amplification or capture employed the immunoSEQ multiplex PCR assay. The clones in this table, taken by TCRdb from immuneACCESS, are in-frame only. Not every clone is retained; where verified, under half of the shortfall comes from an unresolved V gene, and the cause of the rest is unknown. Across this sample there are 75,000 or so clones, with approximately 91% seen only once. About 7.3% of the sample lies in the top ten. The sequencing input was peripheral blood. The source is a man in his sixties or seventies with acute or convalescent COVID-19.

The chain is built from TRBV6-2 or TRBV6-3 and TRBJ2-2, with 9 bases lining up with TRBD2. The V gene's germline CDR1 is MNHEY and CDR2 SVGEGT. Unmatched junction bases numbered 7, after V lost 4 bases and J lost 4 bases. The CDR3 has 16 amino acids. CDR3 DNA sequence: TGTGCCAGCAGTTTTCATAGCGGGGGAGTCACCGGGGAGCTGTTTTTT. This codes for CASSFHSGGVTGELFF.

This clone was counted once. This chain joins TRBV5-1 and TRBJ2-2; 7 nucleotides agree with TRBD1. The germline CDR1 and CDR2 sequences are SGHRS and YFSETQ. After removal of 4 bases from V and 1 base from J, the junction contained 10 bases not matched to a gene. The CDR3 runs to 17 residues. This CDR3 reads CASSISGTEVNTGELFF. In DNA form, the CDR3 reads TGCGCCAGCAGCATATCCGGGACAGAGGTGAACACCGGGGAGCTGTTTTTT.

CDR3 region: CSVGLSGRTTGELFF. DNA of the CDR3: TGCAGCGTCGGACTAAGCGGGAGGACCACCGGGGAGCTGTTTTTT. This chain links TRBV29-1 with TRBJ2-2; 9 bases match TRBD2. Germline CDR1 and CDR2: SQVTM and ANQGSEA. The CDR3 is 15 amino acids. The junction had 9 bases not matched to a gene; V was cut back by 6 bases and J by 4 bases.

This clone was found once. The chain has TRBV19 and TRBJ1-5; D is uncertain. CDR1 and CDR2 from the germline V gene are LNHDA and SQIVND (reference sequence). Trimming removed 2 bases at V and 3 bases at J, with 8 bases between. The CDR3 loop spans 14 amino acids. CDR3 bases: TGTGCCAGTAGTATAAGCGGGGACAATCAGCCCCAGCATTTT. Translation gives CASSISGDNQPQHF. The full variable domain, its missing parts supplied by reference TRBV19 and TRBJ1-5, is DGGITQSPKYLFRKEGQNVTLSCEQNLNHDAMYWYRQDPGQGLRLIYYSQIVNDFQKGDIAEGYSVSREKKESFPLTVTSAQKNPTAFYLCASSISGDNQPQHFGDGTRLSIL.